This T cell receptor (beta chain) is from a study of control samples from healthy donors and cancer patients. V was shortened by 0 bases and J by 4 bases, with 10 bases between the two germline ends. Germline CDR1 is SQVTM and CDR2 is ANQGSEA. This CDR3 region has 13 residues. Assay: immunoSEQ multiplex PCR; the TCRdb copy retains only in-frame clones and omits some. The sample yields around 150,000 clones, 80% to 90% seen once. What was sequenced was blood. The chain recombines TRBV29-1 with TRBJ2-7; D might be TRBD1 or TRBD2, each matching 6 bases. The receptor comes from a man aged 18 to 30 in good health. The CDR3 DNA reads as TGCAGCGTTGAAGACGGGGGCGCTTACGAGCAGTACTTC. This encodes CSVEDGGAYEQYF.